This is a list of T cell receptor beta chains from one sample in a study of identical twins. TCRdb reprocessed the 5' RACE reads via MiXCR and lists one record per CDR3 protein. The data contain 400,000 to 500,000 distinct CDR3 sequences, roughly 20% of them seen just once; the ten biggest clones take up more than 10%. The sample taken for sequencing was naive T cells sorted from blood. These receptors were obtained from a man in his fifties in good health. The CDR3 runs from the conserved cysteine through the conserved F or W.

j_gene: TRBJ1-2; v_gene: TRBV20-1; CDR3aa: CRGREDGYTF
j_gene: TRBJ2-1; v_gene: TRBV5-1; CDR3aa: CASSLEGNEQFF
j_gene: TRBJ1-6; v_gene: TRBV6-5; CDR3aa: CASSYSARGSYNSPLHF
j_gene: TRBJ2-3; v_gene: TRBV4-2; CDR3aa: CASSQEDERDTQYF
j_gene: TRBJ2-3; v_gene: TRBV15; CDR3aa: CATSRVLLAGDTQYF
j_gene: TRBJ2-7; v_gene: TRBV20-1; CDR3aa: CSASRSGSYEQYF
j_gene: TRBJ1-3; v_gene: TRBV7-2; CDR3aa: CASSSLTGNTIYF
j_gene: TRBJ2-4; v_gene: TRBV7-8; CDR3aa: CASSYGRDHDIQYF
j_gene: TRBJ2-7; v_gene: TRBV12-3/TRBV12-4; CDR3aa: CASSWTSGRYEQYF
j_gene: TRBJ2-7; v_gene: TRBV20-1; CDR3aa: CSAGKSGGGYEQYF
j_gene: TRBJ2-2; v_gene: TRBV4-3; CDR3aa: CASSRSHRDRYTGELFF
j_gene: TRBJ2-3; v_gene: TRBV9; CDR3aa: CASSAEAGHTTDTQYF
j_gene: TRBJ1-4; v_gene: TRBV9; CDR3aa: CASSVEATNEKLFF
j_gene: TRBJ1-2; v_gene: TRBV29-1; CDR3aa: CSVESGTGNGYTF
j_gene: TRBJ1-1; v_gene: TRBV3-1; CDR3aa: CASTPAGTMNTEAFF
j_gene: TRBJ1-1; v_gene: TRBV28; CDR3aa: CASNLSGSSTEAFF
j_gene: TRBJ2-7; v_gene: TRBV5-1; CDR3aa: CASSLGGGLTYEQYF
j_gene: TRBJ1-2; v_gene: TRBV7-9; CDR3aa: CASSADITEHYGYTF
j_gene: TRBJ2-6; v_gene: TRBV28; CDR3aa: CASRYGTANVLTF
j_gene: TRBJ2-5; v_gene: TRBV28; CDR3aa: CASSPTGPLWYQETQYF
j_gene: TRBJ1-2; v_gene: TRBV28; CDR3aa: CASSPTGARTVGWGYTF
j_gene: TRBJ2-1; v_gene: TRBV4-1; CDR3aa: CASRGGGLFEYEQFF
j_gene: TRBJ2-7; v_gene: TRBV29-1; CDR3aa: CSAQGGQGGYEQYF
j_gene: TRBJ2-6; v_gene: TRBV28; CDR3aa: CASNVGGSYTGANVLTF
j_gene: TRBJ2-3; v_gene: TRBV20-1; CDR3aa: CSVGVRTDTQYF
j_gene: TRBJ2-3; v_gene: TRBV6-2/TRBV6-3; CDR3aa: CASSSAGRIITDTQYF
j_gene: TRBJ2-5; v_gene: TRBV6-1; CDR3aa: CASSRNGVRETQYF
j_gene: TRBJ2-2; v_gene: TRBV29-1; CDR3aa: CSVVASPANTGELFF
j_gene: TRBJ2-7; v_gene: TRBV12-3/TRBV12-4; CDR3aa: CASTRGGYGAYEQYF